These T cell receptor beta chains were read from a single sample in a study of brain T cells in children with intractable seizures. The table came from immunoSEQ multiplex PCR; TCRdb's copy has only in-frame clones and leaves some out. The sample records 7,500 to 10,000 clones, about 73% being singletons. Source: resected brain tissue, taken at surgery. Receptors were obtained from a boy younger than two with tuberous sclerosis and intractable seizures. The conserved cysteine and the conserved F or W are not part of the CDR3 here. The order of the fields is V gene, D gene, J gene, CDR3 protein. The D gene is left open where the match is weak.

>TRBV10-3|.|TRBJ1-2
AISETSRDGYT
>TRBV7-3|.|TRBJ2-1
ASSPSSRGEQF
>TRBV3-1/TRBV3-2|.|TRBJ2-7
ASSQWGAGEQY
>TRBV7-2|.|TRBJ1-6
ASSLVIDNSPLH
>TRBV2|TRBD2|TRBJ2-3
ARKAGLATTDTQY
>TRBV13|TRBD1|TRBJ1-1
ASSLLQTGVTEAF
>TRBV7-2|.|TRBJ2-7
ASSSYGGEQY
>TRBV3-1/TRBV3-2|TRBD2|TRBJ2-5
ASRTGGQETQY
>TRBV7-3|.|TRBJ1-1
ASSLKFLDAGMNTEAF
>TRBV6-6|.|TRBJ1-2
ASGWDPQT
>TRBV5-4|.|TRBJ1-3
ASSWDFEGSTIY
>TRBV6-1|TRBD1|TRBJ1-5
ASSEAVGQGIPYSNQPQH
>TRBV7-8|.|TRBJ1-5
ASSLAGNSNQPQH
>TRBV5-1|TRBD1|TRBJ1-6
ASSTGQFNNSPLH
>TRBV11-2|TRBD1|TRBJ2-3
ASSLTGQGPDTQY
>TRBV2|TRBD1|TRBJ1-2
ASSDAKDRAPGGYT
>TRBV7-9|.|TRBJ2-7
ASSFYEQY
>TRBV5-5|.|TRBJ1-4
ASSLFRDRRNEKLF
>TRBV30|TRBD1|TRBJ1-6
AWTGGNSPLH
>TRBV5-6|.|TRBJ2-3
ASRNGTSTQY
>TRBV4-1|TRBD2|TRBJ2-5
ASSHPGGGNQETQY
>TRBV7-6|.|TRBJ1-2
ASSLGDYGYT
>TRBV27|TRBD1|TRBJ1-2
ASSWDRGAYGYT
>TRBV7-9|.|TRBJ1-6
ASSPPQGSYNSPLH
>TRBV6-5|TRBD1|TRBJ2-7
ASSYSGQGLEQY
>TRBV18|TRBD2|TRBJ2-3
ASSPLAGGTDTQY
>TRBV6-6|TRBD2|TRBJ2-1
ASSLRGLGLVDNEQF